This TCR beta chain emerged from a study of PD-L1 blockade in urothelial cancer. Study-level background: At 3 weeks after treatment start (second dose) and again at 6 weeks, blood was analyzed. T cell content in blood samples showed a median of around 140,000.

CDR3 length equals 15 residues. Germline CDR1 SQVTM, CDR2 ANQGSEA. Trimming cost V 0 bases and J 0 bases; bases outside gene matches: 5. This sample's time point: peripheral blood 6 weeks after treatment start. Patients had locally advanced or metastatic urothelial carcinoma. Between 1 and 8 samples per patient were obtained, pretreatment and on-treatment. Clones were sequenced by immunoSEQ multiplex PCR, and TCRdb holds only the in-frame ones, with some missing. Counted here are some 19,000 clones, about 80% occurring once; the ten biggest clones make up approximately 1.8%. This sample comprised PBMCs, obtained around atezolizumab (anti-PD-L1) treatment. The chain links TRBV29-1 to TRBJ2-7; 7 nucleotides line up with TRBD2. This TCR was sampled from a man in his forties or fifties with urothelial cancer. CDR3 nucleotide sequence: TGCAGCGTTGAAGATCCGCGGGGGACCTCCTACGAGCAGTACTTC. This codes for CSVEDPRGTSYEQYF.